Shown below are 12 T cell receptor beta chains from a single sample sequenced in a study of T cells in Graves' hyperthyroidism and ophthalmopathy. RNA transcripts yielded amplified TCR beta CDR3 regions. HTBI primers were the set used in a first-round RT-PCR of the TCR CDR3. TCRdb processed the multiplex PCR reads anew with MiXCR; each CDR3 protein has one entry. This table holds about 690,000 distinct CDR3 sequences, roughly 17% found once. Source material: blood. These receptors were obtained from a man between 45 and 60 years old with Graves' hyperthyroidism.

This clonotype was counted ten times or more. The chain carries TRBV19 and TRBJ1-4, with TRBD1 as a possible D gene (5 bases). V lost 2 bases and J lost 0, with 10 bases in between. CDR3 length equals 16 residues. The V gene's germline CDR1 is LNHDA and CDR2 SQIVND (reference sequence). This chain's CDR3 is CASSITGSTTNEKLFF. The CDR3 DNA reads TGTGCCAGTAGTATAACAGGCTCGACAACTAATGAAAAACTGTTTTTT.

This clonotype was found many times. The chain recombines TRBV7-9 with TRBJ2-5; 11 bases are a match to TRBD2. CDR3 length equals 16 residues. J lost 5 bases, V lost 5 bases, and 10 bases had no gene match. The germline CDR1 and CDR2 sequences are SEHNR and FQNEAQ (reference sequence). CDR3: CASSPRGLAVRETQYF. Written as DNA, the CDR3 is TGTGCCAGCAGCCCCCGGGGACTAGCGGTTCGGGAGACCCAGTACTTC.

The sample holds many counts of this clonotype. The chain couples TRBV28 to TRBJ1-5; D is uncertain. Trimming removed 1 base at V and 0 bases at J, with 7 bases between. The CDR3 covers 15 residues. Germline CDR1 and CDR2: MDHEN and SYDVKM. CDR3 bases: TGTGCCAGCAGTTTATACCCCTATAGCAATCAGCCCCAGCATTTT. Protein product: CASSLYPYSNQPQHF.

This clonotype was recorded many times. V is TRBV10-3 and J is TRBJ2-7; TRBD2 agrees at 11 bases. The CDR3 is 18 amino acids. Germline CDR1 is ENHRY and CDR2 is SYGVKD. The J segment lost 1 base and the V segment lost 2 bases, leaving 10 bases of the junction unmatched. This CDR3 reads CAISEGPGTSGFSYEQYF. CDR3 DNA: TGTGCCATCAGTGAGGGACCTGGGACTAGCGGATTTTCCTACGAGCAGTACTTC.

This clonotype was detected many times. The chain is built from TRBV20-1 and TRBJ2-5; perhaps D is TRBD1 or TRBD2 (5 bases each). Germline CDR1 is DFQATT and CDR2 is SNEGSKA (reference sequence). V lost 2 bases, J lost 3 bases, and 13 bases lay in between. The CDR3 is 14 amino acids. DNA of the CDR3: TGCAGTGCTAGAATCACGGGGCCAGAAGAGACCCAGTACTTC. Amino acid sequence: CSARITGPEETQYF.

CDR3 in amino acids: CATSRDQGTLQETQYF. The CDR3 DNA follows: TGTGCCACCAGCAGAGATCAAGGGACCCTACAAGAGACCCAGTACTTC. The genes are TRBV15 and TRBJ2-5; D tentatively reads TRBD1 or TRBD2 (5 bases each). This CDR3 comprises 16 residues. The germline V and J ends were trimmed by 0 bases and 2 bases, with 13 bases remaining between them. The germline V gene encodes CDR1 LNHNV and CDR2 YYDKDF (reference sequence).

There are a few counts of this clonotype. The rearrangement joins TRBV7-9 to TRBJ1-2; possible D gene TRBD1, 6 bases. The germline V gene has CDR1 SEHNR and CDR2 FQNEAQ (reference sequence). With 5 bases removed from V and 5 bases from J, the gap between germline ends came to 15 bases. The CDR3 has 14 residues. The CDR3 is CASSRPGQNYGYTF. In nucleotides, the CDR3 is TGTGCCAGCAGCCGTCCAGGACAGAATTATGGCTACACCTTC.

This chain uses TRBV2 with TRBJ1-1; the match to TRBD1 covers 8 bases. CDR1 and CDR2 (germline): SNHLY, FYNNEI. This CDR3 spans 15 amino acids. The V and J ends lost 7 bases and 7 bases, in that order; junction bases with no gene match: 14. As DNA, the CDR3 is TGTGCCAGCAAGGGGTGGCAACAGGGGGTTGGTGAAGCTTTCTTT. This sequence encodes CASKGWQQGVGEAFF.

The rearrangement uses TRBV7-2 and TRBJ2-5; 7 positions agree with TRBD2. The germline V gene encodes CDR1 SGHTA and CDR2 FQGNSA. V trimming: 4 bases; J trimming: 4 bases; junction bases outside the gene matches: 6. This CDR3 region has 14 residues. DNA of the CDR3: TGTGCCAGCAGCTCCCAGGGAGGGTTAGAGACCCAGTACTTC. It specifies CASSSQGGLETQYF.

For this clonotype: A much larger clone differs from this one at a single base, so this may be a read error. The CDR3 loop reads CATTDLHQTETQYF. The CDR3 DNA reads TGTGCCACCACTGATTTGCATCAAACGGAGACCCAGTACTTC. The chain links TRBV24-1 to TRBJ2-5, with unresolved D. CDR1 is KGHDR, CDR2 SFDVKD, per germline. This CDR3 has 14 amino acids.

At least ten counts were recorded for this clonotype. The chain joins TRBV6-1 to TRBJ2-5; the match to TRBD1 covers 7 bases. CDR1 and CDR2 from the germline V gene are MNHNS and SASEGT. This CDR3 has 16 amino acids. The V and J ends lost 6 bases and 1 base, in that order; junction bases with no gene match: 11. CDR3 sequence reads: CASSSDRATLQETQYF. The CDR3 DNA reads TGTGCCAGCAGCTCTGACAGGGCGACCCTCCAAGAGACCCAGTACTTC.

This clonotype was seen many times. The rearrangement links TRBV7-9 to TRBJ1-6; D remains ambiguous. V lost 1 base and J lost 5, with 6 bases in between. Germline-derived CDR1 and CDR2 are SEHNR and FQNEAQ (reference sequence). The CDR3 has 14 residues. The CDR3 DNA reads as TGTGCCAGCAGCTTAGGCCTGGATAATTCACCCCTCCACTTT. This encodes CASSLGLDNSPLHF.